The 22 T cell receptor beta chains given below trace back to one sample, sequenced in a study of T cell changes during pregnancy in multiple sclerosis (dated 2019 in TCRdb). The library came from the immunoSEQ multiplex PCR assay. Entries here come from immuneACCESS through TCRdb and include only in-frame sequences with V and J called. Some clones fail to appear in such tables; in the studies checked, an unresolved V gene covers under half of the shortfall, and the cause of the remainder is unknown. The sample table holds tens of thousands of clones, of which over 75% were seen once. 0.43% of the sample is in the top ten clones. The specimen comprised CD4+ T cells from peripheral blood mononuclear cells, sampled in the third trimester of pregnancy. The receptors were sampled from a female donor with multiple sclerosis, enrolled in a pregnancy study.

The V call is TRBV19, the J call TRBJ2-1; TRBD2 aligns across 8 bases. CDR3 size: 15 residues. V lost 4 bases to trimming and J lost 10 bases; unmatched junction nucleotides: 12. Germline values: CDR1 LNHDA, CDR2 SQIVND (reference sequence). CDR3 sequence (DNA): TGTGCCAGTAGTAGCGGCGATCTAGCGGGTAGGGAGCAGTTCTTC. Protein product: CASSSGDLAGREQFF.

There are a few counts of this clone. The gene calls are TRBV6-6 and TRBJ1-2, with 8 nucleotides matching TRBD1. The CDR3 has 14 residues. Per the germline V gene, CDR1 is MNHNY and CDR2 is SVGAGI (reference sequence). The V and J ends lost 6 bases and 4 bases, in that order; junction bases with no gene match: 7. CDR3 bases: TGTGCCAGCAGACCCGGGCAGGGGGCCTATGGCTACACCTTC. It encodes CASRPGQGAYGYTF.

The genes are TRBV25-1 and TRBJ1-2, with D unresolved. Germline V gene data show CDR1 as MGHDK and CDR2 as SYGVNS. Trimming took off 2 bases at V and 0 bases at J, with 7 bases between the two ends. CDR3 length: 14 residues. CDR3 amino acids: CASSETPPNYGYTF. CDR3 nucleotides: TGTGCCAGCAGTGAAACTCCGCCTAACTATGGCTACACCTTC.

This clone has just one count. CDR3 residues: CASSHWAQATGSGGYTF. The DNA for the CDR3 is TGCGCCAGCAGCCACTGGGCACAGGCGACAGGATCTGGAGGCTACACCTTC. The J gene is TRBJ1-2, the V gene TRBV4-1, with a weak D call TRBD1 (6 bases). The germline CDR1 and CDR2 sequences are MGHRA and YSYEKL. There are 17 residues in the CDR3. V was trimmed by 3 bases and J by 8 bases, leaving 25 bases between them.

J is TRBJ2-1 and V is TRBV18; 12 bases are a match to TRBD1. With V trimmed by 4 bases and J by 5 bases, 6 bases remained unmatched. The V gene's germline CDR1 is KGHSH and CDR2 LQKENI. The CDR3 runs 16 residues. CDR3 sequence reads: CASSHGTGGANNEQFF. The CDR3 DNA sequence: TGTGCCAGCTCACACGGGACAGGGGGCGCGAACAATGAGCAGTTCTTC.

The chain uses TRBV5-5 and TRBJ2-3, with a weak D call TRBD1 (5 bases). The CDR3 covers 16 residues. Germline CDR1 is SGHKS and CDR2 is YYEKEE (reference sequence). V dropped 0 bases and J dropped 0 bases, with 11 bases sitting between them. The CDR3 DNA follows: TGTGCCAGCAGCTTGGTCCAGGGAAGGAGCACAGATACGCAGTATTTT. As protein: CASSLVQGRSTDTQYF.

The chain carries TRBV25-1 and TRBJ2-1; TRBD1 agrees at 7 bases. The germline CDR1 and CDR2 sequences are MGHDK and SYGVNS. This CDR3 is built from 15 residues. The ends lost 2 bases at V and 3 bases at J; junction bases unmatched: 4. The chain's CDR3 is CASSEGDSYYNEQFF. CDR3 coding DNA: TGTGCCAGCAGTGAAGGGGACAGTTACTACAATGAGCAGTTCTTC.

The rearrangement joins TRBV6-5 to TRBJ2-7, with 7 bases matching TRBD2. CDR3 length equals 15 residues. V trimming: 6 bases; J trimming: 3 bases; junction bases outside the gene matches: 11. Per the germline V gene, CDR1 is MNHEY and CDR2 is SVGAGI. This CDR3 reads CASSTTLAVRYEQYF. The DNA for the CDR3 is TGTGCCAGCAGCACCACCCTAGCGGTTCGCTACGAGCAGTACTTC.

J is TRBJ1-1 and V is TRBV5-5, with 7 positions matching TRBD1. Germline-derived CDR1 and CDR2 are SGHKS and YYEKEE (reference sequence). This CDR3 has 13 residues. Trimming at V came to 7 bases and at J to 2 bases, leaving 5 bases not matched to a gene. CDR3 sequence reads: CASEGGTNTEAFF. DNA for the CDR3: TGTGCCAGCGAAGGGGGCACTAACACTGAAGCTTTCTTT.

This chain's CDR3 is CASTDREIQYF. The CDR3 DNA reads TGTGCCAGCACGGACAGGGAAATTCAGTACTTC. The chain has TRBV28 and TRBJ2-4; TRBD1 matches 8 bases. The CDR3 sequence is 11 residues long. The V gene end was trimmed by 7 bases and the J gene end by 10 bases; junction bases not matched to a gene: 3. Looked up from germline, CDR1 is MDHEN and CDR2 is SYDVKM.

CDR3 in DNA: TGTGCCAGCACTCAACTCGACAGGGGATATGGCTACACCTTC. It specifies CASTQLDRGYGYTF. The chain joins TRBV6-5 to TRBJ1-2; 8 bases align to TRBD1. Germline V lookup: CDR1 MNHEY, CDR2 SVGAGI. This CDR3 spans 14 amino acids. The V segment lost 7 bases and the J segment 5 bases; nucleotides outside the gene matches: 9.

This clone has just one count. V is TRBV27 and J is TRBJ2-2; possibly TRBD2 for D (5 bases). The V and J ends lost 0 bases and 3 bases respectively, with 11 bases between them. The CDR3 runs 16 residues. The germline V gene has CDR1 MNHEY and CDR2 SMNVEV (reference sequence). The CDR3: CASSLSGLAYTGELFF. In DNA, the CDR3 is TGTGCCAGCAGTTTATCTGGGCTAGCTTACACCGGGGAGCTGTTTTTT.

CDR3 loop: CASSSQQGGTEAFF. CDR3 bases: TGTGCCAGCAGCTCCCAACAGGGGGGCACTGAAGCTTTCTTT. The genes are TRBV9 and TRBJ1-1, with TRBD1 identical over 8 bases. Losses at the gene ends were 4 bases for V and 4 bases for J; bases not matched to a gene: 6. This CDR3 has 14 amino acids. Germline CDR1 and CDR2: SGDLS and YYNGEE. Looking up the rest from reference TRBV9 and TRBJ1-1 gives the full variable domain: DSGVTQTPKHLITATGQRVTLRCSPRSGDLSVYWYQQSLDQGLQFLIQYYNGEERAKGNILERFSAQQFPDLHSELNLSSLELGDSALYFCASSSQQGGTEAFFGQGTRLTVV.

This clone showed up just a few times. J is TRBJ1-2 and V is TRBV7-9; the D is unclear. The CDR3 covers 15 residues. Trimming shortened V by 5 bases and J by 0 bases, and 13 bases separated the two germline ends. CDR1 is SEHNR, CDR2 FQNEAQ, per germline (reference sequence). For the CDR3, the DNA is TGTGCCAGCAGCCCAGCGGCCGGGACTAACTATGGCTACACCTTC. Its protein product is CASSPAAGTNYGYTF.

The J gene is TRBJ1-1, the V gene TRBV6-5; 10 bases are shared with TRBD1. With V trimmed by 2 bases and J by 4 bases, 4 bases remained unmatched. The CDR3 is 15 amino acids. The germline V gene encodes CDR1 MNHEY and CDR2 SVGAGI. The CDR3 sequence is CASSYTRTGGTEAFF. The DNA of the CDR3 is TGTGCCAGCAGTTACACGAGGACAGGGGGCACTGAAGCTTTCTTT.

The CDR3, as DNA: TGTGCCACCAGCGGGGACAGCCTCCCGTTAGCCAAAAACATTCAGTACTTC. Translation: CATSGDSLPLAKNIQYF. J is TRBJ2-4 and V is TRBV15; 7 positions match TRBD1. J lost 0 bases, V lost 5 bases, and 10 bases had no gene match. The germline gives CDR1 LNHNV, CDR2 YYDKDF (reference sequence). The CDR3 covers 17 residues.

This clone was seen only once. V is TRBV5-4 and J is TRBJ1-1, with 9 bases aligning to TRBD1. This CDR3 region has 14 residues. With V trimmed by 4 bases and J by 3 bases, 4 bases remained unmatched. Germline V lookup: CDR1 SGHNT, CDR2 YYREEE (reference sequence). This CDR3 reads CASSIQGADTEAFF. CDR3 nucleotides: TGTGCCAGCAGCATACAGGGGGCGGACACTGAAGCTTTCTTT.

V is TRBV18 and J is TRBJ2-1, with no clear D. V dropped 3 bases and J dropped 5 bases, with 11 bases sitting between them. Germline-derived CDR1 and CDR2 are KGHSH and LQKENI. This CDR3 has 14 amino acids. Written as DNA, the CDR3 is TGTGCCAGCTCACCGCTCGACACAAACAATGAGCAGTTCTTC. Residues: CASSPLDTNNEQFF.

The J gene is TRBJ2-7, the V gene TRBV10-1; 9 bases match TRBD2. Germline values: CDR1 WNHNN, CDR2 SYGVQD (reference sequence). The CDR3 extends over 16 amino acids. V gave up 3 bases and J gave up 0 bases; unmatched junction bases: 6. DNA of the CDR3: TGCGCCAGCAGTGACCGGCTAGCGGGGAGCTCCTACGAGCAGTACTTC. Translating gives CASSDRLAGSSYEQYF.

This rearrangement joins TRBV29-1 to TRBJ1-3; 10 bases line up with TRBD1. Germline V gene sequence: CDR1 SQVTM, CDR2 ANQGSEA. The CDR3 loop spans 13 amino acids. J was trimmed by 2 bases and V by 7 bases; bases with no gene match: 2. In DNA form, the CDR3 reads TGCAGCGCCGGGACAGGGGCTGGAAACACCATATATTTT. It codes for CSAGTGAGNTIYF.

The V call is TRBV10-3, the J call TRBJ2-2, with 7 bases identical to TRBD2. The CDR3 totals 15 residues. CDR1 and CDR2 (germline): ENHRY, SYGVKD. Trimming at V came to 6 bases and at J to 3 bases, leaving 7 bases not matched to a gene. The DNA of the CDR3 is TGTGCCATCAGACCTTTACTAGCGTACACCGGGGAGCTGTTTTTT. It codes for CAIRPLLAYTGELFF.

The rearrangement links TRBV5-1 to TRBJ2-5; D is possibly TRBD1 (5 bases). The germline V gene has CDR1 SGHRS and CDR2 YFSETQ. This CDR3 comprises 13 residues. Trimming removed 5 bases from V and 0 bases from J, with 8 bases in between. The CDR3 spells CASSSGYQETQYF. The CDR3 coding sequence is TGCGCCAGCAGTTCAGGGTACCAAGAGACCCAGTACTTC.